Shown below are 20 T cell receptor beta chains from a single sample sequenced in a study of OX40 agonist ivuxolimab in advanced cancers. Libraries were prepared by immunoSEQ multiplex PCR; TCRdb keeps only in-frame clonotypes and omits some of them. This sample carries roughly 80,000 clones, approximately 87% of them seen once, and the ten largest clones take 0.7% to 0.9%. Specimen: CD4+ or CD8+ T cells sorted from blood, collected in a trial of the OX40 agonist ivuxolimab. The receptors were gathered from an adult with an advanced solid tumor such as melanoma, head and neck, liver or kidney cancer.

The V gene is TRBV19, the J gene TRBJ1-3, with TRBD1 as a possible D gene (5 bases). The CDR3 totals 13 residues. Deletions cut 9 bases from V and 0 bases from J, with 9 bases between. The germline V gene encodes CDR1 LNHDA and CDR2 SQIVND (reference sequence). Here the CDR3 DNA reads TGTGCCAGCCGAGGGGACTCTGGAAACACCATATATTTT. As protein: CASRGDSGNTIYF.

The rearrangement uses TRBV7-2 and TRBJ1-6; 8 bases match TRBD1. Germline V lookup: CDR1 SGHTA, CDR2 FQGNSA. V was pared by 2 bases and J by 3 bases, with 9 bases of the junction left unmatched. The CDR3 is 18 residues long. CDR3 amino acids: CASSLIVAGGVYNSPLHF. The CDR3 bases are TGTGCCAGCAGCTTAATTGTAGCAGGGGGCGTCTATAATTCACCCCTCCACTTT.

The chain links TRBV11-1 to TRBJ1-1, with a tentative D call TRBD1 (5 bases). V lost 5 bases and J lost 5, with 18 bases in between. This CDR3 is built from 15 residues. Germline-derived CDR1 and CDR2 are SGHAT and FQDESV (reference sequence). The CDR3 DNA reads TGTGCCAGCAGCAAAGGGACCGCATTTGGGACTGAAGCTTTCTTT. Residues: CASSKGTAFGTEAFF.

This clone was detected only a few times. Here the CDR3 DNA reads TGTGCCATCCGCGGCACTAGCGGAAACCAAGAGACCCAGTACTTC. It specifies CAIRGTSGNQETQYF. V gene TRBV10-3 combines with J gene TRBJ2-5, with 8 positions matching TRBD2. V lost 8 bases, J lost 0 bases, and 8 bases stayed unmatched. The CDR3 runs to 15 residues. Germline V gene lookup returns CDR1 ENHRY and CDR2 SYGVKD.

CDR3 sequence reads: CASSLEGPLSYNEQFF. The CDR3 region has the DNA TGTGCCAGCAGCTTAGAAGGCCCACTATCCTACAATGAGCAGTTCTTC. The V and J genes are TRBV7-9 and TRBJ2-1; D not certain. Trimming pared 1 base from V and 1 base from J, leaving 11 bases between. Germline V lookup: CDR1 SEHNR, CDR2 FQNEAQ (reference sequence). The CDR3 has 16 amino acids. Together with reference TRBV7-9 and TRBJ2-1, the CDR3 gives the full variable domain: DTGVSQNPRHKITKRGQNVTFRCDPISEHNRLYWYRQTLGQGPEFLTYFQNEAQLEKSRLLSDRFSAERPKGSFSTLEIQRTEQGDSAMYLCASSLEGPLSYNEQFFGPGTRLTVL.

The sample holds a few counts of this clone. This chain uses TRBV7-2 with TRBJ2-3, with 8 bases aligning to TRBD2. V shed 3 bases and J 8 bases; nucleotides not matched to a gene: 10. CDR1 is SGHTA, CDR2 FQGNSA, per germline. This CDR3 is built from 15 residues. This chain's CDR3 is CASSFQAGERITQYF. The CDR3 DNA reads TGTGCCAGCAGCTTTCAAGCGGGGGAGAGGATTACGCAGTATTTT. The full variable domain, its missing parts supplied by reference TRBV7-2 and TRBJ2-3, is GAGVSQSPSNKVTEKGKDVELRCDPISGHTALYWYRQSLGQGLEFLIYFQGNSAPDKSGLPSDRFSAERTGGSVSTLTIQRTQQEDSAVYLCASSFQAGERITQYFGPGTRLTVL.

CDR3 nucleotides: TGTGCCAGCAGCCCCGGACTAGCGGGGGTGGACCAAGAGACCCAGTACTTC. Its protein product is CASSPGLAGVDQETQYF. This chain connects TRBV5-4 to TRBJ2-5; 13 bases line up with TRBD2. Losses at the gene ends were 4 bases for V and 0 bases for J; bases not matched to a gene: 6. CDR1 and CDR2 from the germline V gene are SGHNT and YYREEE (reference sequence). The CDR3 is 17 residues long.

The gene calls are TRBV5-1 and TRBJ1-2; D is unclear. There are 13 residues in the CDR3. Trimming took 0 bases from V and 4 from J, leaving 7 bases between them. Germline V gives CDR1 SGHRS, CDR2 YFSETQ. CDR3 sequence reads: CASSLDASYGYTF. For the CDR3, the DNA is TGCGCCAGCAGCTTGGATGCCAGCTATGGCTACACCTTC.

This clone was picked up a small number of times. This chain connects TRBV5-8 to TRBJ1-5; D is perhaps TRBD1 (5 bases). This CDR3 is built from 16 residues. CDR1 SGHTS and CDR2 YDEGEE come from the germline V gene. V was clipped by 2 bases and J by 4 bases, with 16 bases between them. Written as DNA, the CDR3 is TGTGCCAGCAGCTTTGTCCGGCAGGGTGTTAATCAGCCCCAGCATTTT. This sequence encodes CASSFVRQGVNQPQHF.

This chain links TRBV6-5 with TRBJ1-3; D is unclear. This CDR3 has 16 residues. Germline values: CDR1 MNHEY, CDR2 SVGAGI. V lost 0 bases and J 0 bases, leaving 9 bases between the germline ends. The CDR3 spells CASSYSFVDSGNTIYF. CDR3 nucleotides: TGTGCCAGCAGTTACTCGTTTGTCGACTCTGGAAACACCATATATTTT.

The genes are TRBV6-1 and TRBJ2-5, with 9 bases identical to TRBD1. With V trimmed by 8 bases and J by 5 bases, 9 bases remained unmatched. This CDR3 has 14 residues. Looked up from germline, CDR1 is MNHNS and CDR2 is SASEGT. Here the CDR3 reads CASGGTGQWETQYF. The CDR3 region has the DNA TGTGCCAGCGGCGGGACAGGGCAATGGGAGACCCAGTACTTC.

This clone has only a few counts. V usage is TRBV18 and J usage is TRBJ2-7, with TRBD2 identical over 9 bases. Germline V lookup: CDR1 KGHSH, CDR2 LQKENI. Trimming removed 3 bases from V and 4 bases from J; junction bases left unmatched: 4. The CDR3 runs 14 residues. CDR3 in DNA: TGTGCCAGCTCACCCGGACTAGCGAAGTACGAGCAGTACTTC. The encoded protein is CASSPGLAKYEQYF.

CDR3 in amino acids: CASSLSGLDLNIQYF. CDR3 bases: TGTGCCAGCAGCTTATCGGGACTGGACCTCAACATTCAGTACTTC. This chain links TRBV7-2 with TRBJ2-4; D is perhaps TRBD2 (6 bases). This CDR3 is built from 15 residues. V gave up 2 bases and J gave up 7 bases, with 15 bases separating them. The V gene's germline CDR1 is SGHTA and CDR2 FQGNSA.

About this clone itself: The junction differs from germline at one of its ends, possibly a read error. The chain is built from TRBV6-5 and TRBJ2-7; TRBD1 aligns across 9 bases. Germline CDR1 and CDR2: MNHEY and SVGAGI. The CDR3 consists of 15 residues. The CDR3 nucleotides are TGTGCCAGCAGTTACTCGAACAGGGGGCACTACGAGCGGTACTTC. The encoded protein is CASSYSNRGHYERYF.

V and J are TRBV7-9 and TRBJ1-2, with TRBD1 matching 8 bases. The ends lost 5 bases at V and 4 bases at J; junction bases unmatched: 6. Germline CDR1 SEHNR, CDR2 FQNEAQ (reference sequence). The CDR3 sequence is 14 residues long. In DNA, the CDR3 is TGTGCCAGCAGCGCCCAGGGGGCTAGCTATGGCTACACCTTC. Protein product: CASSAQGASYGYTF.

V is TRBV9 and J is TRBJ2-2; TRBD2 is a possible D gene (5 bases). V was trimmed by 3 bases and J by 4 bases, leaving 13 bases between them. The germline CDR1 and CDR2 sequences are SGDLS and YYNGEE. The CDR3 has 15 amino acids. CDR3 bases: TGTGCCAGCAGCGGCGGAGGAAGGGCCACCGGGGAGCTGTTTTTT. Encoded protein: CASSGGGRATGELFF.

The V and J genes are TRBV7-9 and TRBJ2-7; D not resolved. The V gene lost 0 bases and the J gene lost 2 bases, with 8 bases spanning the gap. In germline, CDR1 is SEHNR, CDR2 FQNEAQ (reference sequence). This CDR3 comprises 14 residues. This CDR3 is CASSLAGWAYEQYF. The CDR3 DNA sequence: TGTGCCAGCAGCTTAGCAGGGTGGGCCTACGAGCAGTACTTC. The whole variable domain, remainder taken from reference TRBV7-9 and TRBJ2-7, is DTGVSQNPRHKITKRGQNVTFRCDPISEHNRLYWYRQTLGQGPEFLTYFQNEAQLEKSRLLSDRFSAERPKGSFSTLEIQRTEQGDSAMYLCASSLAGWAYEQYFGPGTRLTVT.

The chain has TRBV7-9 and TRBJ1-2; possibly TRBD1 for D (6 bases). Trimming cost V 5 bases and J 4 bases, with 8 bases left between them. Germline V gene lookup returns CDR1 SEHNR and CDR2 FQNEAQ (reference sequence). The CDR3 extends over 12 amino acids. The CDR3 here is CASSPGVYGYTF. CDR3 bases: TGTGCCAGCAGCCCAGGGGTCTATGGCTACACCTTC.

To note about this clone: This specimen includes other DNA sequences encoding the same CDR3. For the CDR3, the DNA is TGTGCCAGCTCACCTTGGGATACGCAGTATTTT. Protein product: CASSPWDTQYF. The chain combines TRBV18 with TRBJ2-3, with D unresolved. CDR1 KGHSH and CDR2 LQKENI come from the germline V gene. This CDR3 is built from 11 residues. V was clipped by 3 bases and J by 6 bases, with 4 bases between them.

This clone was recorded a few times. The J gene is TRBJ1-2, the V gene TRBV5-4; D not certain. The ends were cut back, 4 bases at V and 8 bases at J, with 15 bases in the middle. Germline CDR1 and CDR2: SGHNT and YYREEE (reference sequence). CDR3 size: 13 residues. Here the CDR3 DNA reads TGTGCCAGCAGCCTTGGTGTATCCGACGGCTACACCTTC. Its translation: CASSLGVSDGYTF.